These 25 T cell receptor beta chains were sequenced from one sample in a study of blood T cell repertoires in COVID-19. TCRdb keeps only in-frame clones here, not all; method: immunoSEQ multiplex PCR. This table holds 300,000 to 400,000 clones, roughly 88% found once. The specimen sequenced was peripheral blood. The receptors stem from a woman between 25 and 40 years old with COVID-19, enrolled during active disease.

V is TRBV19 and J is TRBJ2-3; D possibly corresponds to TRBD1 (5 bases). This CDR3 comprises 13 residues. The germline CDR1 and CDR2 sequences are LNHDA and SQIVND (reference sequence). Trimming cost V 3 bases and J 4 bases, with 8 bases left between them. CDR3 in amino acids: CASSIQGPDTQYF. CDR3 DNA: TGTGCCAGTAGTATTCAGGGCCCAGATACGCAGTATTTT.

This rearrangement joins TRBV6-5 to TRBJ2-3; 7 bases map to TRBD1. Germline values: CDR1 MNHEY, CDR2 SVGAGI. V dropped 6 bases and J dropped 0; count of bases not matched to a gene: 6. There are 15 residues in the CDR3. The CDR3 nucleotides are TGTGCCAGCAGCCGGGACAGCTATAGCACAGATACGCAGTATTTT. Its translation: CASSRDSYSTDTQYF.

The V call is TRBV5-1, the J call TRBJ1-1, with D perhaps TRBD1 (5 bases). CDR3 length: 17 residues. Germline V gene data show CDR1 as SGHRS and CDR2 as YFSETQ. Trimming took off 1 base at V and 3 bases at J, with 19 bases between the two ends. DNA for the CDR3: TGCGCCAGCAGCTTGATAAGACAGCCCGGTATGGACACTGAAGCTTTCTTT. Its protein product is CASSLIRQPGMDTEAFF.

This chain connects TRBV7-6 to TRBJ2-3, with 7 bases that match TRBD1. The length of the CDR3 is 17 residues. Germline V gene sequence: CDR1 SGHVS, CDR2 FNYEAQ. J gave up 1 base and V 4 bases, and 11 bases lay outside the gene matches. CDR3 nucleotides: TGTGCCAGCAGCTCCTCAAATGGACAGGTGCGCACAGATACGCAGTATTTT. Protein sequence: CASSSSNGQVRTDTQYF.

The rearrangement joins TRBV28 to TRBJ1-2; tentative D call: TRBD1 (5 bases). The CDR3 loop spans 14 amino acids. Germline CDR1 and CDR2: MDHEN and SYDVKM. V lost 7 bases, J lost 8 bases, and 20 bases lay in between. CDR3 region: CASTQTVLVGGYTF. DNA for the CDR3: TGTGCCAGCACCCAGACAGTTTTGGTGGGCGGCTACACCTTC.

This clone showed up just a few times. The chain's CDR3 is CASSPLPGQGARTPQYF. The CDR3, as DNA: TGTGCCAGCTCACCACTGCCGGGACAGGGGGCGCGAACGCCGCAGTATTTT. The rearrangement uses TRBV18 and TRBJ2-3; 12 bases align to TRBD1. The V gene's germline CDR1 is KGHSH and CDR2 LQKENI. The ends lost 1 base at V and 10 bases at J; junction bases unmatched: 12. The CDR3 totals 17 residues.

The V and J genes are TRBV7-9 and TRBJ2-3, with D maybe TRBD2 (6 bases). This CDR3 spans 15 amino acids. Trimming took off 5 bases at V and 1 base at J, with 13 bases between the two ends. CDR1 and CDR2 (germline): SEHNR, FQNEAQ (reference sequence). The CDR3 is CASSTPSAGTDTQYF. DNA of the CDR3: TGTGCCAGCAGCACTCCTAGCGCAGGCACAGATACGCAGTATTTT. Full variable domain (outside the CDR3, taken from reference TRBV7-9 and TRBJ2-3): DTGVSQNPRHKITKRGQNVTFRCDPISEHNRLYWYRQTLGQGPEFLTYFQNEAQLEKSRLLSDRFSAERPKGSFSTLEIQRTEQGDSAMYLCASSTPSAGTDTQYFGPGTRLTVL.

This clone came up once. This chain links TRBV30 with TRBJ1-3; maybe TRBD1 (6 bases). The length of the CDR3 is 13 residues. Per the germline V gene, CDR1 is GTSNPN and CDR2 is SVGIG (reference sequence). Trimming removed 4 bases from V and 3 bases from J, with 10 bases in between. The CDR3 here is CAWTQGLGNTIYF. The CDR3 DNA is TGTGCCTGGACCCAGGGGCTTGGAAACACCATATATTTT. The whole variable domain, filled in from reference TRBV30 and TRBJ1-3, reads SQTIHQWPATLVQPVGSPLSLECTVEGTSNPNLYWYRQAAGRGLQLLFYSVGIGQISSEVPQNLSASRPQDRQFILSSKKLLLSDSGFYLCAWTQGLGNTIYFGEGSWLTVV.

Only one count was recorded for this clone. This chain connects TRBV10-1 to TRBJ2-2, with 8 nucleotides matching TRBD2. CDR1 is WNHNN and CDR2 is SYGVQD in the germline V gene (reference sequence). Trimming at V came to 6 bases and at J to 6 bases, leaving 3 bases not matched to a gene. CDR3 length: 13 amino acids. In DNA form, the CDR3 reads TGCGCCAGCAGCGCGGGACTAGCCGGGGAGCTGTTTTTT. Encoded protein: CASSAGLAGELFF.

This clone was picked up one time. The V and J genes are TRBV30 and TRBJ2-2; 7 positions agree with TRBD2. The CDR3 loop spans 17 amino acids. Per the germline V gene, CDR1 is GTSNPN and CDR2 is SVGIG (reference sequence). Trimming took 0 bases from V and 1 from J; bases not matched to a gene: 8. This CDR3 is CAWSVKAAGVNTGELFF. The CDR3 nucleotides read TGTGCCTGGAGTGTAAAAGCTGCGGGGGTGAACACCGGGGAGCTGTTTTTT.

This clone is a singleton in its sample. This sequence joins TRBV6-5 and TRBJ1-4; 7 positions agree with TRBD1. Germline V CDR1 and CDR2: MNHEY, SVGAGI. V shed 0 bases, J shed 8 bases, and the junction held 6 bases outside the gene matches. The length of the CDR3 is 15 residues. Here the CDR3 DNA reads TGTGCCAGCAGTTACTCCCGGCAGGGGGAGGAAAAACTGTTTTTT. Translating it yields CASSYSRQGEEKLFF.

The chain couples TRBV30 to TRBJ2-7, with D perhaps matching TRBD2 (7 bases). This CDR3 has 13 amino acids. Germline V gene lookup returns CDR1 GTSNPN and CDR2 SVGIG (reference sequence). Trimming pared 3 bases from V and 4 bases from J, leaving 13 bases between. The CDR3 region is CAWRGRGKYEQYF. Written as DNA, the CDR3 is TGTGCCTGGAGGGGGAGGGGGAAGTACGAGCAGTACTTC.

This clone was observed a handful of times. J is TRBJ1-1 and V is TRBV29-1; D gene ambiguous. CDR3 size: 12 residues. Germline values: CDR1 SQVTM, CDR2 ANQGSEA. The V end lost 6 bases, the J end lost 6 bases, and 14 bases lay between the germline ends. The DNA of the CDR3 is TGCAGCGTCCAAGTCCTGGCCGCTGAAGCTTTCTTT. Residues: CSVQVLAAEAFF.

The rearrangement joins TRBV7-9 to TRBJ1-2, with D unclear. Deletions cut 4 bases from V and 0 bases from J, with 18 bases between. The CDR3 totals 17 residues. In germline, CDR1 is SEHNR, CDR2 FQNEAQ (reference sequence). CDR3 sequence (DNA): TGTGCCAGCAGCTACCCATCCACAGAGAACACTAACTATGGCTACACCTTC. It translates to CASSYPSTENTNYGYTF.

This chain joins TRBV12-3 or TRBV12-4 and TRBJ2-7; D is undetermined. The CDR3 is 13 amino acids. V was pared by 1 base and J by 4 bases, with 8 bases between. CDR3 in DNA: TGTGCCAGCAGTTTAGTGCCTACGTACGAGCAGTACTTC. Encoded protein: CASSLVPTYEQYF.

The genes are TRBV3-1 (or the pseudogene TRBV3-2) and TRBJ1-5; D is possibly TRBD1 (5 bases). V was pared by 3 bases and J by 10 bases, with 16 bases between. This CDR3 contains 14 residues. CDR1 and CDR2 (germline): LGHDT, YNNKEL (reference sequence). As DNA, the CDR3 is TGTGCCAGCAGCCAGGGCAGGGCACCTCCTCCCCAGCATTTT. This sequence encodes CASSQGRAPPPQHF.

This clone is a singleton in its sample. V gene TRBV28 combines with J gene TRBJ2-7; D remains ambiguous. Germline V CDR1 and CDR2: MDHEN, SYDVKM. The CDR3 is 14 residues long. V gave up 7 bases and J gave up 4 bases, with 17 bases separating them. Written as DNA, the CDR3 is TGTGCCAGCACCCCCGAGGTGGAAATTTACGAGCAGTACTTC. Translating gives CASTPEVEIYEQYF. The full variable domain, rest sourced from reference TRBV28 and TRBJ2-7, is DVKVTQSSRYLVKRTGEKVFLECVQDMDHENMFWYRQDPGLGLRLIYFSYDVKMKEKGDIPEGYSVSREKKERFSLILESASTNQTSMYLCASTPEVEIYEQYFGPGTRLTVT.

The rearrangement uses TRBV7-8 and TRBJ2-1; possibly TRBD2 for D (6 bases). Germline CDR1 and CDR2: SGHVS and FQNEAQ. The ends were cut back, 1 base at V and 5 bases at J, with 12 bases in the middle. The CDR3 length is 15 residues. Here the CDR3 reads CASSLGGTGNNEQFF. In DNA form, the CDR3 reads TGTGCCAGCAGCTTAGGAGGGACTGGGAACAATGAGCAGTTCTTC.

The rearrangement links TRBV5-4 to TRBJ2-6, with a weak D call TRBD1 (6 bases). The germline V gene encodes CDR1 SGHNT and CDR2 YYREEE (reference sequence). V dropped 9 bases and J dropped 4 bases, with 14 bases sitting between them. The CDR3 is 14 amino acids. Here the CDR3 DNA reads TGTGCCACCTTAACAGGGTCCGGGGCCAACGTCCTGACTTTC. Amino acids: CATLTGSGANVLTF.

The rearrangement joins TRBV12-3 or TRBV12-4 to TRBJ2-7, with a tentative D call TRBD2 (6 bases). Between the trimmed V and J ends, which lost 8 bases and 2 bases, there was a span of 13 bases. The CDR3 totals 13 residues. CDR3 DNA: TGTGCCAGCCTTCGGGACTCGACCTACGAGCAGTACTTC. Translated, it gives CASLRDSTYEQYF.

Remarks on this clone: In the same sample, other DNA sequences code for this CDR3. The chain combines TRBV10-1 with TRBJ2-7; 8 nucleotides line up with TRBD2. This CDR3 contains 13 residues. The V gene's germline CDR1 is WNHNN and CDR2 SYGVQD (reference sequence). V dropped 4 bases and J dropped 3; count of bases not matched to a gene: 2. Here the CDR3 reads CASSVAGGYEQYF. CDR3 nucleotides: TGCGCCAGCAGTGTTGCGGGAGGCTACGAGCAGTACTTC.

The chain recombines TRBV6-1 with TRBJ1-2; D is uncertain. Germline assignment: CDR1 MNHNS and CDR2 SASEGT. There are 11 residues in the CDR3. Trimming took 2 bases from V and 14 from J, leaving 12 bases between them. In DNA form, the CDR3 reads TGTGCCAGCAGTGAATTGCGGGGTCTGACCTTC. It codes for CASSELRGLTF.

The chain recombines TRBV3-1 (or the pseudogene TRBV3-2) with TRBJ1-3; a weak D match, TRBD1 (5 bases). V was trimmed by 7 bases and J by 4 bases, leaving 17 bases between them. Germline assignment: CDR1 LGHDT and CDR2 YNNKEL (reference sequence). The CDR3 has 15 amino acids. Written as DNA, the CDR3 is TGTGCCAGCACCTCTTCGGGGGGGAGAGGAAACACCATATATTTT. It specifies CASTSSGGRGNTIYF.

This clone was seen more than once but under ten times. The sample carries other DNA sequences with the same CDR3. This chain uses TRBV18 with TRBJ2-6; D is unclear. V lost 2 bases and J lost 0, with 11 bases in between. CDR1 KGHSH and CDR2 LQKENI come from the germline V gene. The CDR3 consists of 17 residues. The CDR3, as DNA: TGTGCCAGCTCACCATCAGGAACCATCTCTGGGGCCAACGTCCTGACTTTC. This translates into CASSPSGTISGANVLTF.

V gene TRBV19 combines with J gene TRBJ1-4; a possible D gene is TRBD1 (5 bases). Germline V lookup: CDR1 LNHDA, CDR2 SQIVND (reference sequence). This CDR3 spans 17 amino acids. V was clipped by 6 bases and J by 0 bases, with 17 bases between them. CDR3 sequence: CASSPRRDGPTNEKLFF. The CDR3 DNA reads TGTGCCAGTAGCCCAAGGCGGGACGGCCCAACTAATGAAAAACTGTTTTTT.